This is a list of T cell receptor beta chains from one sample in a study of blood T cell repertoires in COVID-19. Clones were read by immunoSEQ multiplex PCR, and TCRdb kept only the in-frame ones, dropping some. The table records about 270,000 clones, 88% of them present only once. The specimen was peripheral blood. The receptors originated from a man aged 55 to 70 who had recovered from COVID-19. CDR3s include the opening cysteine and the closing phenylalanine or tryptophan. Each record gives: CDR3 protein, V gene, J gene.

CSDGRRGLNTEAFF,TRBV29-1,TRBJ1-1
CAISDPRGGETQYF,TRBV10-3,TRBJ2-5
CASSSSRTSGGLEEQYF,TRBV7-9,TRBJ2-7
CASSAVRGRSIQYF,TRBV25-1,TRBJ2-4
CASLDRDGPGELFF,TRBV19,TRBJ2-2
CASSISTGTSGGHEQYF,TRBV19,TRBJ2-7
CSASPSESSYNEQFF,TRBV20-1,TRBJ2-1
CASSLDRGLEQFF,TRBV6-5,TRBJ2-1
CASSYRGGGIGNQPQHF,TRBV6-2/TRBV6-3,TRBJ1-5
CASSPSGSGGSAFF,TRBV5-1,TRBJ2-1
CASSFPGRGYEQYF,TRBV11-2,TRBJ2-7
CASSPRGRADTQYF,TRBV3-1/TRBV3-2,TRBJ2-3
CASRKDSLPPTEAFF,TRBV19,TRBJ1-1
CASSPQANYGYTF,TRBV4-1,TRBJ1-2
CASSGTGDRDSYEQYF,TRBV9,TRBJ2-7
CASSLGPSGFSYEQYF,TRBV13,TRBJ2-7
CASSQVGAGGRQETQYF,TRBV3-1/TRBV3-2,TRBJ2-5
CASSLGLLAGDSYEQYF,TRBV13,TRBJ2-7
CASSEAQGKNTEAFF,TRBV6-1,TRBJ1-1
CAISESPSGEETQYF,TRBV10-3,TRBJ2-5
CASTLDGSSYNEQFF,TRBV9,TRBJ2-1
CASRSQGHNYGYTF,TRBV2,TRBJ1-2
CASSPPGLTNQPQHF,TRBV18,TRBJ1-5
CASSSAGGEETQYF,TRBV6-2/TRBV6-3,TRBJ2-5
CASSMWAGNEQYF,TRBV19,TRBJ2-7
CASSLRGLGEQYF,TRBV3-1/TRBV3-2,TRBJ2-7
CASSLEARRTWEKLFF,TRBV5-1,TRBJ1-4
CASSYGQYNSPLHF,TRBV14,TRBJ1-6
CASSDGTTGELFF,TRBV6-4,TRBJ2-2
CAWSVGHNYGYTF,TRBV30,TRBJ1-2
CASSLVGGVSGELFF,TRBV11-2,TRBJ2-2
CASSPDSSYNEQFF,TRBV7-7,TRBJ2-1
CASSQLLGQGTAGELFF,TRBV4-2,TRBJ2-2
CASSLVGVSTDTQYF,TRBV13,TRBJ2-3
CASSQSYTEKLFF,TRBV18,TRBJ1-4
CASSSGSLGSNVLTF,TRBV14,TRBJ2-6
CASSEDIGQSYYEQYF,TRBV4-2,TRBJ2-7